Given below is one T cell receptor beta chain in context. The data originate from a study of Siglec-9 on CD8 T cells in melanoma. V was shortened by 0 bases and J by 8 bases, with 7 bases between the two germline ends. The germline V gene has CDR1 PRHDT and CDR2 FYEKMQ (reference sequence). This CDR3 has 12 amino acids. Sequenced by immunoSEQ multiplex PCR; TCRdb stores in-frame clones only, minus some. The sample includes 25,000 to 30,000 clones, 80% seen only once; the top ten take less than 7%. Specimen: Siglec-9- CD8+ T cells sorted from blood. This receptor was identified in a human donor in good health. V is TRBV13 and J is TRBJ1-1; D not certain. The CDR3 reads CASSLGPLEAFF. CDR3 DNA: TGTGCCAGCAGCTTAGGCCCCCTAGAAGCTTTCTTT.